This entry concerns a single T cell receptor (beta chain). As yet, its antigen is unknown. These data belong to a study of T cell clonotyping in hematopoietic cell transplantation. Time point of the sample: recipient sample about 28 days before transplant, after cytoreduction. Trimming pared 7 bases from V and 6 bases from J, leaving 19 bases between. This CDR3 is built from 15 residues. Germline-derived CDR1 and CDR2 are MNHNY and SVGAGI (reference sequence). Study-wide points: Recipient TCR diversity dropped after transplant; expanded clonotypes rose from day 30 to 180.

TCRdb's copy holds only in-frame clones and misses some; the assay was immunoSEQ multiplex PCR. The sample contains 15,000 to 20,000 clones, approximately 77% of which appear only once. This specimen consisted of peripheral blood mononuclear cells, obtained before stem cell transplant. The chain recombines TRBV6-6 with TRBJ2-1; D is ambiguous. The TCR comes from a man aged 60-69 years with acute myeloid leukemia. Some clones in this sample may be carry-over from other donors' samples. The CDR3 sequence is CASTPTAGPVNEQFF. The CDR3 bases are TGTGCCAGCACACCCACCGCCGGGCCCGTCAATGAGCAGTTCTTC.